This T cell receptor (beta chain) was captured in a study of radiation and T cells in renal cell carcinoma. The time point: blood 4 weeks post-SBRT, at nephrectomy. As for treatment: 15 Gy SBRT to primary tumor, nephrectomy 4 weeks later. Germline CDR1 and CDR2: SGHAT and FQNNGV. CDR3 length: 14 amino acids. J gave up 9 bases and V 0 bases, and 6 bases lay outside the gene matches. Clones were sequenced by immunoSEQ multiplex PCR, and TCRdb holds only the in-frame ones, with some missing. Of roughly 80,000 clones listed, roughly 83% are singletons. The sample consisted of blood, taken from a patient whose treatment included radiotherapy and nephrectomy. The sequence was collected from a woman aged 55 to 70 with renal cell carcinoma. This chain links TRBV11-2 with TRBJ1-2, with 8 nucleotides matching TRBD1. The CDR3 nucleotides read TGTGCCAGCAGCTTAGACGGACAGGGTTTGAGCTACACCTTC. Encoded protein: CASSLDGQGLSYTF.